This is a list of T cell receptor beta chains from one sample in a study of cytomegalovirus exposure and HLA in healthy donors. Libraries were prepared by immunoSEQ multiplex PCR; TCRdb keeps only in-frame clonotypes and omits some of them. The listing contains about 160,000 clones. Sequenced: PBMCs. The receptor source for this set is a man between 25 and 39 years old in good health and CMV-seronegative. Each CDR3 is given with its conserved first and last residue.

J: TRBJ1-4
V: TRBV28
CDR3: CASSAPGTGNEKLFF

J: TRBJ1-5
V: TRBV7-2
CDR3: CASSYFRNQPQHF

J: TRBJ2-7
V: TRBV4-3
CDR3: CASSRATGGYGEQYF

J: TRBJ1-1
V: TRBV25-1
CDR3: CASRGGGATRAFF

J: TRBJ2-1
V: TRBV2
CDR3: CASGGLAGYNEQFF

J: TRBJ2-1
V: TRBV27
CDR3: CASSSAGTSGHYNEQFF

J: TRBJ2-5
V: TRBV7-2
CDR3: CASSLGLAGETQYF

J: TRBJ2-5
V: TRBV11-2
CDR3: CASSLQETQYF

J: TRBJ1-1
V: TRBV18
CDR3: CASSPRQADTEAFF

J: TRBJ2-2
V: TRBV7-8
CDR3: CASSRGLSGELFF

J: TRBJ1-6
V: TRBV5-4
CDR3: CASSRPSEDSPLHF

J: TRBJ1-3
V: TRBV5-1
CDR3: CASSWTGLRSGNTIYF

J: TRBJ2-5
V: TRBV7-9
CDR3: CASSLVGQRQETQYF

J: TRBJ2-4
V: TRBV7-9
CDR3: CASSLGDRGQGAKNIQYF

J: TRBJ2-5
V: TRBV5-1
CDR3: CASTRYVVGQLETQYF

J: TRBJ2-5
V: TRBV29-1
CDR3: CSVSVGAGETQYF

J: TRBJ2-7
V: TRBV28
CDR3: CASDEISAGGYEQYF

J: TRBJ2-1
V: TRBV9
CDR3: CASSAPLAGGDNEQFF

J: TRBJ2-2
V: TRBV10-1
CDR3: CASRSGPGQGAQNTGELFF

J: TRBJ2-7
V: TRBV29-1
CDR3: CSVNPGTGSYEQYF

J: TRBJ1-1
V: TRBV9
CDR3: CASSPERAGTPAARQTEAFF

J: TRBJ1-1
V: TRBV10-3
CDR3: CAISEHGRRNTEAFF

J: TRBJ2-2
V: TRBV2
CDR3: CASTSTGELFF

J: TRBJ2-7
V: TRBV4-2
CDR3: CASSQDLEDLVQYF

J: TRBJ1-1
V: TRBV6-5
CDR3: CASSYSDRGATEAFF

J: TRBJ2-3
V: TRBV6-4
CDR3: CASSAGLKDTQYF

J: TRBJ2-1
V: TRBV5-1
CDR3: CASSNEGVAGGNEQFF

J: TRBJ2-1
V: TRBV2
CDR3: CATRTDNEQFF

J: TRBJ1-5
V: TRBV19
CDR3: CASNSVNNQPQHF

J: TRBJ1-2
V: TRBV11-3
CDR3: CASSLTGSYYGYTF

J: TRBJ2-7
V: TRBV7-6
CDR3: CASSERLGSYEQYF

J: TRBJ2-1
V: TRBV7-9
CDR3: CASSPYSGSSYNEQFF

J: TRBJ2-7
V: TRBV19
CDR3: CASSMGQGRSEQYF

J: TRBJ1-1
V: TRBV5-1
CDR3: CASSLAVSRTAKRNTEAFF

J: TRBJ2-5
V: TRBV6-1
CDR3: CASRTGVETQYF

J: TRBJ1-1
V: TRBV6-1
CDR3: CASLGQGDWTEAFF

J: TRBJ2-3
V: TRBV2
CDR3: CASKLAGSDTQYF

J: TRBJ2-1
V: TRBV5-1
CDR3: CASSRQGDSYNEQFF

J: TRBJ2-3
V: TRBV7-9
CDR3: CASSFGTGGTDTQYF

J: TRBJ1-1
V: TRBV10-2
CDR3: CASSESGAQKAFF

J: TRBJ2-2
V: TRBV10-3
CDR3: CAIIGDTGELFF

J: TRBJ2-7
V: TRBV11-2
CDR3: CASSPLNRRASYEQYF

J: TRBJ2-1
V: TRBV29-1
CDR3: CSALTPSGNLYNEQFF

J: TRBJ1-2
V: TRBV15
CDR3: CATSRGTADGYTF

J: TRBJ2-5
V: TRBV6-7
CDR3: CASKGQVAHYF

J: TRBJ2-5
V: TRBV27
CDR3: CASSTSLRDRGYQETQYF

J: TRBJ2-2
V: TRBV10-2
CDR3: CATRAGGGKTGELFF

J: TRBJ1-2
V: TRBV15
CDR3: CATSRAGGRGNGYTF

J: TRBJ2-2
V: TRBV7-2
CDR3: CASSYPGLAGGPGELFF

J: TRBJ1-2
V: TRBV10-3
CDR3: CAIRGQGVLYGYTF

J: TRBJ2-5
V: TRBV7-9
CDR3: CASSSGLPQETQYF

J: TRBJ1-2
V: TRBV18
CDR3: CASSPPVQYGYTF

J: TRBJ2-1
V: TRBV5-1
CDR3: CASSLTGTSDSYNEQFF

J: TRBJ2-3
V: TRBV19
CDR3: CASSIEPPRTRGFTDTQYF

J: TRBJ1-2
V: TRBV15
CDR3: CATSRTVLANYGYTF

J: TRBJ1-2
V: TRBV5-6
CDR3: CASSLDRGSYGYTF